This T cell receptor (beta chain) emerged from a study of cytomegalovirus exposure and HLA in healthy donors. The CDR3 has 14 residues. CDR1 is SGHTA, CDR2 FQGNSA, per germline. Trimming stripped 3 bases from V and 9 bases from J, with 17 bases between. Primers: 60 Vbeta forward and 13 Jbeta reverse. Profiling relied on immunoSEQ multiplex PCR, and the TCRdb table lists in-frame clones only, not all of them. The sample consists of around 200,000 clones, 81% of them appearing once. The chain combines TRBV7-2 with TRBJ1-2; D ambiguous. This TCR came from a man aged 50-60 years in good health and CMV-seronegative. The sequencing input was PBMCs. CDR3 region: CASSLTTPGGSYTF. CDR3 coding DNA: TGTGCCAGCAGCTTGACAACCCCCGGAGGGAGCTACACCTTC.